Below are 17 T cell receptor beta chains sequenced from a single sample in a study of post-analysis software for immune sequencing data. Study-wide points: Patients carried roughly 5 TRBV segments more frequently than controls did, and TRBV5-6, TRBV5-1 and TRBV20-1 were among them.

Unique molecular identifiers were present in the TCR beta cDNA libraries. TCRdb re-derived calls from the PCR reads in MiXCR, one entry per CDR3 protein. Of fewer than 900,000 distinct CDR3 sequences listed, 46% are singletons. What these receptors recognize is not known. Sample: blood. The receptor set was obtained from a girl aged 10-17 years with multiple sclerosis.

The rearrangement uses TRBV29-1 and TRBJ1-1; possibly TRBD1 for D (5 bases). V gave up 0 bases and J gave up 7 bases, with 12 bases separating them. This CDR3 has 13 residues. Germline V lookup: CDR1 SQVTM, CDR2 ANQGSEA. The CDR3 here is CSVEESQGNEAFF. Written as DNA, the CDR3 is TGCAGCGTTGAAGAGTCCCAGGGTAATGAAGCTTTCTTT.

This clonotype occurred once. This chain joins TRBV29-1 and TRBJ1-2; D not certain. V lost 0 bases and J 4 bases, leaving 15 bases between the germline ends. The CDR3 contains 15 residues. The V gene's germline CDR1 is SQVTM and CDR2 ANQGSEA. The CDR3 region has the DNA TGCAGCGTTGAAGATGGGGAAAGCGACTCCTATGGCTACACCTTC. This codes for CSVEDGESDSYGYTF.

This clonotype was seen more than once but under ten times. V usage is TRBV20-1 and J usage is TRBJ2-1; TRBD1 aligns across 10 bases. The CDR3 extends over 16 amino acids. Germline V gene sequence: CDR1 DFQATT, CDR2 SNEGSKA (reference sequence). V lost 1 base, J lost 6 bases, and 9 bases stayed unmatched. CDR3 nucleotides: TGCAGTGCTAGAGTTTTAGGGACAGGGGTCACCAATGAGCAGTTCTTC. It translates to CSARVLGTGVTNEQFF.

The chain carries TRBV9 and TRBJ2-1; 7 positions match TRBD2. The CDR3 totals 16 residues. The V segment lost 4 bases and the J segment 8 bases; nucleotides outside the gene matches: 15. Germline-derived CDR1 and CDR2 are SGDLS and YYNGEE. The CDR3 region has the DNA TGTGCCAGCAGCCCACGGTTCCAGCGGGGAGTGGATGAGCAGTTCTTC. It yields the protein CASSPRFQRGVDEQFF.

The chain uses TRBV5-1 and TRBJ2-5; D remains unclear. Trimming cost V 4 bases and J 1 base, with 11 bases left between them. Per the germline V gene, CDR1 is SGHRS and CDR2 is YFSETQ. The CDR3 totals 14 residues. The CDR3, as DNA: TGCGCCAGCAGCCCCGGTTTAGGCCAAGAGACCCAGTACTTC. It is translated as CASSPGLGQETQYF.

This clonotype was counted only a few times. The genes are TRBV28 and TRBJ2-3, with 9 bases fitting TRBD1. The CDR3 sequence is 15 residues long. V shed 2 bases and J 4 bases; nucleotides not matched to a gene: 4. Germline V gives CDR1 MDHEN, CDR2 SYDVKM. Here the CDR3 DNA reads TGTGCCAGCAGTTTACCGGGACAGGGCGCAGATACGCAGTATTTT. It codes for CASSLPGQGADTQYF.

This chain links TRBV20-1 with TRBJ2-7; 8 nucleotides line up with TRBD2. Losses at the gene ends were 6 bases for V and 5 bases for J; bases not matched to a gene: 12. Germline V CDR1 and CDR2: DFQATT, SNEGSKA (reference sequence). CDR3 length equals 14 residues. As DNA, the CDR3 is TGCAGTGCCAAAAATCGACTAGCGCCGAACGAGCAGTACTTC. Its translation: CSAKNRLAPNEQYF.

V usage is TRBV7-9 and J usage is TRBJ2-3; D call uncertain. The germline V and J ends were trimmed by 1 base and 0 bases, with 5 bases remaining between them. Germline values: CDR1 SEHNR, CDR2 FQNEAQ (reference sequence). The CDR3 contains 14 residues. The CDR3 here is CASSLDTSTDTQYF. The CDR3 DNA reads as TGTGCCAGCAGCTTAGATACTAGCACAGATACGCAGTATTTT.

The sample holds one count of this clonotype. The V and J genes are TRBV20-1 and TRBJ2-1, with 11 bases aligning to TRBD2. The CDR3 runs to 16 residues. Germline V CDR1 and CDR2: DFQATT, SNEGSKA (reference sequence). Unmatched junction bases numbered 10, after V lost 3 bases and J lost 6 bases. The chain's CDR3 is CSASPLTSGSSNEQFF. CDR3 sequence (DNA): TGCAGTGCTAGCCCACTTACTAGCGGGAGCAGCAATGAGCAGTTCTTC.

The chain is built from TRBV7-2 and TRBJ1-4, with no clear D. CDR1 is SGHTA and CDR2 is FQGNSA in the germline V gene. The CDR3 extends over 12 amino acids. Trimming removed 0 bases at V and 8 bases at J, with 4 bases between. CDR3 sequence: CASSLAREKLFF. CDR3 sequence (DNA): TGTGCCAGCAGCTTAGCGCGCGAAAAACTGTTTTTT.

This sequence joins TRBV7-2 and TRBJ1-4; D is undetermined. V lost 5 bases and J lost 0, with 13 bases in between. The CDR3 covers 16 residues. Germline CDR1 SGHTA, CDR2 FQGNSA. CDR3 sequence (DNA): TGTGCCAGCAGCCTAACCCTTCGGGCAACTAATGAAAAACTGTTTTTT. This translates into CASSLTLRATNEKLFF.

The V and J genes are TRBV7-2 and TRBJ2-7, with TRBD2 matching 12 bases. The end of the DNA fits TRBJ2-5 better, so the J call may be wrong. The germline CDR1 and CDR2 sequences are SGHTA and FQGNSA. The CDR3 consists of 18 residues. The CDR3 region has the DNA TGTGCCAGCAGCCCGAGGAGACTAGCGGGAGTTAGTAGGGAGACCCAGTACTTC. Amino acid sequence: CASSPRRLAGVSRETQYF.

The chain carries TRBV7-6 and TRBJ2-4, with TRBD2 as a possible D gene (5 bases). The DNA end is a closer match to TRBJ2-5, so the J assignment may be wrong. From germline, CDR1 is SGHVS and CDR2 FNYEAQ. The CDR3 covers 13 residues. CDR3 coding DNA: TGTGCCAGCAGCTTAGAGGCAGAGGGGACCCAGTACTTC. It encodes CASSLEAEGTQYF.

The CDR3 DNA is TGTGCCAGCAGTTATTCCGTTACCGGGGACGGCTACACCTTC. It codes for CASSYSVTGDGYTF. This chain joins TRBV6-9 and TRBJ1-2; D may be TRBD1 (5 bases). Trimming removed 0 bases from V and 8 bases from J, with 13 bases in between. The V gene's germline CDR1 is MNHGY and CDR2 SVAAGI. There are 14 residues in the CDR3.

V and J are TRBV6-1 and TRBJ2-1; possible D gene TRBD2, 6 bases. V lost 1 base to trimming and J lost 3 bases, with 28 bases between them. This CDR3 spans 21 amino acids. Germline V CDR1 and CDR2: MNHNS, SASEGT. The CDR3 sequence is CASSEGNLYLTSRTNYNEQFF. Here the CDR3 DNA reads TGTGCCAGCAGTGAAGGAAACCTGTACCTAACTAGCCGGACCAACTACAATGAGCAGTTCTTC.

This chain connects TRBV27 to TRBJ2-1; D not resolved. Germline assignment: CDR1 MNHEY and CDR2 SMNVEV (reference sequence). The V end lost 6 bases, the J end lost 10 bases, and 19 bases lay between the germline ends. The CDR3 totals 14 residues. The CDR3 spells CASSWAESAREQFF. The CDR3 bases are TGTGCCAGCAGCTGGGCTGAATCGGCGCGGGAGCAGTTCTTC.

The rearrangement uses TRBV20-1 and TRBJ1-2; D possibly corresponds to TRBD1 (6 bases). Germline CDR1 DFQATT, CDR2 SNEGSKA (reference sequence). The CDR3 totals 12 residues. V gave up 6 bases and J gave up 6 bases, with 14 bases separating them. The CDR3 nucleotides read TGCAGTGCCGCACAGGGAATTCATGGCTACACCTTC. Its translation: CSAAQGIHGYTF.